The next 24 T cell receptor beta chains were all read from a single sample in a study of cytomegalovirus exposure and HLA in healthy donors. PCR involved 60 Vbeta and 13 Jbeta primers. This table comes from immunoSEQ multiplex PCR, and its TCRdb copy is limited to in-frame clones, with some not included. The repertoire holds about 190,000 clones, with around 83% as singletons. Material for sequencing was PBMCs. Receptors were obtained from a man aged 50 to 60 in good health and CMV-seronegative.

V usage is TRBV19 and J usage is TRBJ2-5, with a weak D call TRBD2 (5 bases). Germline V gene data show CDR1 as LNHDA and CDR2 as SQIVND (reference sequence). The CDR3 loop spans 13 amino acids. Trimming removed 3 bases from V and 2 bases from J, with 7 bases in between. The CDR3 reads CASSMSGQETQYF. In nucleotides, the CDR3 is TGTGCCAGTAGTATGAGCGGACAAGAGACCCAGTACTTC.

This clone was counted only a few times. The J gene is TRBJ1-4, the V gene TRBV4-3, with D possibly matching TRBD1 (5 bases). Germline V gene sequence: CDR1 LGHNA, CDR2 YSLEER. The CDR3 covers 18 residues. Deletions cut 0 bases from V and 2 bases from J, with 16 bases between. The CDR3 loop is CASSQDGPGFVTNEKLFF. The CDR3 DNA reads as TGCGCCAGCAGCCAAGATGGCCCAGGGTTTGTCACTAATGAAAAACTGTTTTTT.

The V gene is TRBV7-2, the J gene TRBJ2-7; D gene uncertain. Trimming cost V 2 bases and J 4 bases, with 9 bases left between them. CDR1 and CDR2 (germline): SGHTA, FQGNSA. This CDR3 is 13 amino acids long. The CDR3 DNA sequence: TGTGCCAGCAGCTTATATGGTAGATACGAGCAGTACTTC. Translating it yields CASSLYGRYEQYF.

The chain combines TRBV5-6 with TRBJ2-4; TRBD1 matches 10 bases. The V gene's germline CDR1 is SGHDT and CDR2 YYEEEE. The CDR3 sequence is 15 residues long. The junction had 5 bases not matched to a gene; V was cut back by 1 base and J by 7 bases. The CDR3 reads CASSLPDRGPNIQYF. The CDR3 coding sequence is TGTGCCAGCAGCTTGCCCGACAGGGGGCCCAACATTCAGTACTTC.

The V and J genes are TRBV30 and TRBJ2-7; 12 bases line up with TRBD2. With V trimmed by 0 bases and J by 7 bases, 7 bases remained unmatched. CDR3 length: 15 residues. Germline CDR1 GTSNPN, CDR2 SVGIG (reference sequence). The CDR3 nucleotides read TGTGCCTGGAGTGTAAAGCTAGCGGGAGGGAAGGAGCAGTACTTC. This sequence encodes CAWSVKLAGGKEQYF.

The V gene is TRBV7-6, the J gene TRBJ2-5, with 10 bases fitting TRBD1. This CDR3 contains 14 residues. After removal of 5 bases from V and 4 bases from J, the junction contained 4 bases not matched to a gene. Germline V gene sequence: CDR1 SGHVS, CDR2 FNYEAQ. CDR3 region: CASSRDRGGETQYF. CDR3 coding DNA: TGTGCCAGCAGCCGGGACAGGGGAGGAGAGACCCAGTACTTC. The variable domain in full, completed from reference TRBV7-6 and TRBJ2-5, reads GAGVSQSPRYKVTKRGQDVALRCDPISGHVSLYWYRQALGQGPEFLTYFNYEAQQDKSGLPNDRFSAERPEGSISTLTIQRTEQRDSAMYRCASSRDRGGETQYFGPGTRLLVL.

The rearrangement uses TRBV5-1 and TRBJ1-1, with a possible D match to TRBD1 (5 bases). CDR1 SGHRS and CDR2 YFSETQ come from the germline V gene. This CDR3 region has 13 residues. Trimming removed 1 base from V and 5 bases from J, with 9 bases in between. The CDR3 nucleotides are TGCGCCAGCAGCTTGCTTCGGGGGACTGAAGCTTTCTTT. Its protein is CASSLLRGTEAFF.

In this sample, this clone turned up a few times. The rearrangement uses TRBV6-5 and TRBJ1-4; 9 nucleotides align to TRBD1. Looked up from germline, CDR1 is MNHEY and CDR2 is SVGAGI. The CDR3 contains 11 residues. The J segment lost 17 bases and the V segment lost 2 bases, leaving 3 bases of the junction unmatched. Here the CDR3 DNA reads TGTGCCAGCAGTTACCGGGACAGGGTCTTTTTT. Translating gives CASSYRDRVFF.

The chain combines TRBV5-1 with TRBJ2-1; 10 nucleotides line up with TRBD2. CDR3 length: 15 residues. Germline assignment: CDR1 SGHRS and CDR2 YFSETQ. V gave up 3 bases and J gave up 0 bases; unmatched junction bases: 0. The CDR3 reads CASSSSGGSYNEQFF. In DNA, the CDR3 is TGCGCCAGCAGCTCTAGCGGGGGCTCCTACAATGAGCAGTTCTTC.

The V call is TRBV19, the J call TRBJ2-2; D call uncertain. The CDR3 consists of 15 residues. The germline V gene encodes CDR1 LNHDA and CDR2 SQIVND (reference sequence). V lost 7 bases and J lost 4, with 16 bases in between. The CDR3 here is CASKGARLITGELFF. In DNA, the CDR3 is TGTGCCAGTAAAGGTGCCAGGTTGATCACCGGGGAGCTGTTTTTT. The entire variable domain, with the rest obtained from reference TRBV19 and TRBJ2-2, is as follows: DGGITQSPKYLFRKEGQNVTLSCEQNLNHDAMYWYRQDPGQGLRLIYYSQIVNDFQKGDIAEGYSVSREKKESFPLTVTSAQKNPTAFYLCASKGARLITGELFFGEGSRLTVL.

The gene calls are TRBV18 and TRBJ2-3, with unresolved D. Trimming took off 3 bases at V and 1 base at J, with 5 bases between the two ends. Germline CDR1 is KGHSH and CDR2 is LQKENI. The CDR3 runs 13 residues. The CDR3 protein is CASSPQGTDTQYF. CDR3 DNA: TGTGCCAGCTCACCCCAGGGCACAGATACGCAGTATTTT.

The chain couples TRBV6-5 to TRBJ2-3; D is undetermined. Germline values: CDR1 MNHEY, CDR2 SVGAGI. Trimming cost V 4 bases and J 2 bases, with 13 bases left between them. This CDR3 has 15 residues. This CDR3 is CASSFGLSPTDTQYF. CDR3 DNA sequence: TGTGCCAGCAGTTTTGGGCTGTCCCCCACAGATACGCAGTATTTT.

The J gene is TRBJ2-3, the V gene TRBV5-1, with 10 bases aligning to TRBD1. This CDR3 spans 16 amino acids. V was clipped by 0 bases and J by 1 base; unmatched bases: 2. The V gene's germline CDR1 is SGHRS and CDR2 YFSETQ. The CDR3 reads CASSLAGTGGTDTQYF. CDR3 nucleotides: TGCGCCAGCAGCTTGGCGGGGACAGGGGGCACAGATACGCAGTATTTT.

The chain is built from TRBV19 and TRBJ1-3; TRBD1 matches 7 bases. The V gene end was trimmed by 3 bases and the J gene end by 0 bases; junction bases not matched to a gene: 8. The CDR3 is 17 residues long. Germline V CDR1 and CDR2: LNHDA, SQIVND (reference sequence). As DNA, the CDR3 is TGTGCCAGTAGTATCCTTCCCGGGACAGACTCTGGAAACACCATATATTTT. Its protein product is CASSILPGTDSGNTIYF.

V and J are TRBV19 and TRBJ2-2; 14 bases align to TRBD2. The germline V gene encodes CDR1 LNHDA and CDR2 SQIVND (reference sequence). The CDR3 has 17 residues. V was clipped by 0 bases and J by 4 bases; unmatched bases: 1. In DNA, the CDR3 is TGTGCCAGTAGTATAGAGGGACTAGCGGGAGTCACCGGGGAGCTGTTTTTT. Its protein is CASSIEGLAGVTGELFF.

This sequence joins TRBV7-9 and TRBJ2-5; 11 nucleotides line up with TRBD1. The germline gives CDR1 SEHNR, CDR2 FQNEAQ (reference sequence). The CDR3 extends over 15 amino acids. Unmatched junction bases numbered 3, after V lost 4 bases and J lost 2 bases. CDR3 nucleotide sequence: TGTGCCAGCAGCTGGGGGACAGGGGGGCAAGAGACCCAGTACTTC. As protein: CASSWGTGGQETQYF. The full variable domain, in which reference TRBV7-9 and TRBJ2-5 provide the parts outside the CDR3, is DTGVSQNPRHKITKRGQNVTFRCDPISEHNRLYWYRQTLGQGPEFLTYFQNEAQLEKSRLLSDRFSAERPKGSFSTLEIQRTEQGDSAMYLCASSWGTGGQETQYFGPGTRLLVL.

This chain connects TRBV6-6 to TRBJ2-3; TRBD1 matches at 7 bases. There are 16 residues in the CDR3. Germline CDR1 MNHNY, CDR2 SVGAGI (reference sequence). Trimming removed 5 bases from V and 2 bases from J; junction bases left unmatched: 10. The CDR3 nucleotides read TGTGCCAGCAGTAGCTCGGACAGGCCTCTCACAGATACGCAGTATTTT. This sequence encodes CASSSSDRPLTDTQYF.

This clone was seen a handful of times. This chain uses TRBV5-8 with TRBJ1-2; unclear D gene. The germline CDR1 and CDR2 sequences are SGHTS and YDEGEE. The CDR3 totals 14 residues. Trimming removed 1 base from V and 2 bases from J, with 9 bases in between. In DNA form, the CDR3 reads TGTGCCAGCAGCTTGTTATACACCAACTATGGCTACACCTTC. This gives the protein CASSLLYTNYGYTF.

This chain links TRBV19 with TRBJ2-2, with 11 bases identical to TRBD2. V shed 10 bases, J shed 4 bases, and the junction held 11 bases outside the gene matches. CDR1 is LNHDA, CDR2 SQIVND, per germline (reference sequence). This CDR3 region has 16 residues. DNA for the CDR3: TGTGCCACTAGACCCTTAGCGGGAGGGACCACCGGGGAGCTGTTTTTT. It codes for CATRPLAGGTTGELFF.

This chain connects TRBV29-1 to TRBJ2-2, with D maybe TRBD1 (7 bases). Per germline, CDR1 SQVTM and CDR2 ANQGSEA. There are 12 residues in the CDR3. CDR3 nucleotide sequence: TGCGGGGGGACAGCGAACACCGGGGAGCTGTTTTTT. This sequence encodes CGGTANTGELFF.

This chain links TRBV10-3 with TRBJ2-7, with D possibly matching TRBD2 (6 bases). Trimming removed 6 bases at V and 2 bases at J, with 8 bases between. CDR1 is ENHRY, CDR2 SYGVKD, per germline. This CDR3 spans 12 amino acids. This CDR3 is CAIRASAYEQYF. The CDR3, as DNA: TGTGCCATCAGGGCTAGCGCCTACGAGCAGTACTTC.

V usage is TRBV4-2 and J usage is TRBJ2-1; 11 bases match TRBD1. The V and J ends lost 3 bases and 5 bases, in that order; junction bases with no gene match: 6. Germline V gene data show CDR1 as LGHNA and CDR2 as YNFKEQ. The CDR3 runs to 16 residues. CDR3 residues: CASSHLGQGVNNEQFF. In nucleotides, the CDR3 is TGTGCCAGCAGCCATTTGGGACAGGGGGTAAACAATGAGCAGTTCTTC.

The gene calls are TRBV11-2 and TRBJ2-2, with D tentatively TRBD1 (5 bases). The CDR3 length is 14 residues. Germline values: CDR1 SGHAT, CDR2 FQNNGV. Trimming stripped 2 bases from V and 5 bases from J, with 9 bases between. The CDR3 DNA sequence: TGTGCCAGCAGCTTATACAGACAGACCGGGGAGCTGTTTTTT. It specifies CASSLYRQTGELFF. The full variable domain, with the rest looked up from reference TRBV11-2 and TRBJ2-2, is EAGVAQSPRYKIIEKRQSVAFWCNPISGHATLYWYQQILGQGPKLLIQFQNNGVVDDSQLPKDRFSAERLKGVDSTLKIQPAKLEDSAVYLCASSLYRQTGELFFGEGSRLTVL.

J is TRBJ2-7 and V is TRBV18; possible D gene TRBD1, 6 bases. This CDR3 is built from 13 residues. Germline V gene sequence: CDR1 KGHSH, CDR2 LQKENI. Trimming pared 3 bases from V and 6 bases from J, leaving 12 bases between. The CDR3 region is CASSPGGGGEQYF. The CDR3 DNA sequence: TGTGCCAGCTCACCGGGTGGGGGCGGCGAGCAGTACTTC.